The TCR beta chain under discussion was sequenced for a study of cytomegalovirus exposure and HLA in healthy donors. PCR employed 60 Vbeta and 13 Jbeta primers. Here immunoSEQ multiplex PCR was the method, and the copy in TCRdb shows in-frame clones only, minus some. The sample includes 80,000 to 100,000 clones, roughly four fifths of them seen just once. For this clone: Antigen unknown.

Losses at the gene ends were 2 bases for V and 3 bases for J; bases not matched to a gene: 1. CDR3 length: 15 amino acids. The germline CDR1 and CDR2 sequences are SGHRS and YFSETQ. Study-level findings and limits: Reportedly, cytomegalovirus status was diagnosed with high sensitivity and specificity.

Sequenced material: PBMCs. This receptor was identified in a man aged 40-49 years in good health and CMV-seronegative. The chain is built from TRBV5-1 and TRBJ2-2; 10 nucleotides agree with TRBD2. CDR3 DNA: TGCGCCAGCAGCTTCGGACTAGCGGACACCGGGGAGCTGTTTTTT. It encodes CASSFGLADTGELFF.